This T cell receptor (beta chain) is drawn from a study of CD8+CD57+ T cells in acquired aplastic anemia. On the study more broadly: Yields of DNA that came from sorted CD4+ and CD8+ cells averaged around 3 ug.

All patients picked for sequencing had shown, by flow cytometry, an expansion of CD8+CD57+ cells. Genomic DNA constituted the template upon which TCR beta VDJ and CDR3 profiling was performed. TCRdb reanalysed the reads using MiXCR and keeps one entry per CDR3 protein. The data hold approximately 260,000 distinct CDR3 sequences, with about 80% observed a single time. The germline V gene has CDR1 SGDLS and CDR2 YYNGEE. The CDR3 runs 11 residues. About this clonotype itself: The junction shows a germline mismatch at one end, possibly a read error.

The chain recombines TRBV9 with TRBJ1-1, with D hard to call. The sequencing sample was made of sorted CD4+, CD8+, or CD8+CD57+ T cells (not recorded which) from PBMCs. This clonotype was obtained from a human donor with aplastic anemia. The CDR3 sequence: CASSLGSEALF. The CDR3, as DNA: TGTGCCAGCAGCTTGGGGTCTGAAGCTTTGTTT.